These T cell receptor beta chains were read from a single sample in a study of blood T cell repertoires in COVID-19. Clones were read by immunoSEQ multiplex PCR, and TCRdb kept only the in-frame ones, dropping some. The repertoire holds 350,000 or so clones, around 88% seen once, with under 2% in the top ten. The sequencing sample was made of peripheral blood. These receptor sequences come from a woman younger than 45 with COVID-19, enrolled during active disease. The CDR3 runs from the conserved cysteine through the conserved F or W. The D gene is left open where the match is weak. Rows give clone size only sometimes, using once, few, many, or a class for an expanded clone.

V: TRBV9; size: -; D: -; J: TRBJ1-2; CDR3: CASSVDRGNYGYTF; DNA: TGTGCCAGCAGCGTAGACCGGGGTAACTATGGCTACACCTTC
V: TRBV18; size: -; D: -; J: TRBJ1-1; CDR3: CASSQGMNTEAFF; DNA: TGTGCCAGCTCACAGGGGATGAACACTGAAGCTTTCTTT
V: TRBV6-1; size: -; D: TRBD1; J: TRBJ1-2; CDR3: CASSEALTGVYYGYTF; DNA: TGTGCCAGCAGTGAAGCGTTGACAGGGGTTTACTATGGCTACACCTTC
V: TRBV27; size: -; D: TRBD2; J: TRBJ2-7; CDR3: CASSLLAGDSYEQYF; DNA: TGTGCCAGCAGTCTCTTGGCGGGGGACTCCTACGAGCAGTACTTC
V: TRBV19; size: -; D: TRBD1; J: TRBJ1-6; CDR3: CASTRDRSSPLHF; DNA: TGTGCCAGTACCAGGGACAGAAGTTCACCCCTCCACTTT
V: TRBV6-5; size: -; D: TRBD2; J: TRBJ2-7; CDR3: CASTPGGVGGEQYF; DNA: TGTGCCAGCACTCCGGGGGGGGTCGGCGGGGAGCAGTACTTC
V: TRBV9; size: -; D: -; J: TRBJ1-4; CDR3: CASSSGPEGATNEKLFF; DNA: TGTGCCAGCAGCTCAGGACCCGAAGGGGCAACTAATGAAAAACTGTTTTTT
V: TRBV7-9; size: once; D: -; J: TRBJ2-4; CDR3: CASSFQTGSNIQYF; DNA: TGTGCCAGCAGCTTTCAAACCGGGAGCAACATTCAGTACTTC
V: TRBV5-6; size: -; D: -; J: TRBJ1-6; CDR3: CASSIQRGRQNSPLHF; DNA: TGTGCCAGCAGCATACAGCGGGGGCGCCAGAATTCACCCCTCCACTTT
V: TRBV9; size: -; D: TRBD2; J: TRBJ2-3; CDR3: CASSVGLAGASSTDTQYF; DNA: TGTGCCAGCAGCGTAGGGCTAGCGGGGGCCTCTAGCACAGATACGCAGTATTTT
V: TRBV19; size: -; D: TRBD1; J: TRBJ1-3; CDR3: CASSSGQGWRASSGNTIYF; DNA: TGTGCCAGTAGTTCAGGACAGGGTTGGCGGGCAAGCTCTGGAAACACCATATATTTT
V: TRBV10-3; size: -; D: -; J: TRBJ1-5; CDR3: CAISDMGGKQPQHF; DNA: TGTGCCATCAGTGATATGGGGGGGAAGCAGCCCCAGCATTTT
V: TRBV19; size: -; D: -; J: TRBJ1-4; CDR3: CASNRSIYEKLFF; DNA: TGTGCCAGTAATCGGAGCATTTATGAAAAACTGTTTTTT
V: TRBV5-4; size: -; D: -; J: TRBJ2-2; CDR3: CASSLSGQFTGELFF; DNA: TGTGCCAGCAGCTTGAGTGGACAGTTCACCGGGGAGCTGTTTTTT
V: TRBV6-5; size: -; D: -; J: TRBJ1-2; CDR3: CASSYSAGSHYGYTF; DNA: TGTGCCAGCAGTTACTCCGCAGGCAGCCACTATGGCTACACCTTC
V: TRBV27; size: -; D: TRBD1; J: TRBJ1-6; CDR3: CASSRSGTVYSPLHF; DNA: TGTGCCAGCAGTCGCTCCGGGACAGTCTATTCACCCCTCCACTTT
V: TRBV2; size: -; D: -; J: TRBJ1-6; CDR3: CASGEGTGTYNSPLHF; DNA: TGTGCCAGCGGGGAGGGCACAGGGACCTATAATTCACCCCTCCACTTT
V: TRBV28; size: -; D: -; J: TRBJ1-2; CDR3: CASTEGRDGYTF; DNA: TGTGCCAGCACAGAGGGAAGGGATGGCTACACCTTC
V: TRBV11-3; size: -; D: TRBD2; J: TRBJ2-3; CDR3: CASSLGGGGAPDTQYF; DNA: TGTGCCAGCAGCCTCGGGGGCGGGGGGGCTCCAGATACGCAGTATTTT
V: TRBV5-1; size: -; D: -; J: TRBJ2-7; CDR3: CASSLGRRSYEQYF; DNA: TGCGCCAGCAGCTTGGGACGGAGATCCTACGAGCAGTACTTC
V: TRBV9; size: -; D: -; J: TRBJ1-1; CDR3: CASSASLGAGVEAFF; DNA: TGTGCCAGCAGCGCTAGCCTGGGGGCAGGGGTTGAAGCTTTCTTT
V: TRBV28; size: -; D: TRBD1; J: TRBJ1-4; CDR3: CASSPGTGNVEVDEKLFF; DNA: TGTGCCAGCAGTCCGGGGACAGGGAATGTGGAGGTAGATGAAAAACTGTTTTTT
V: TRBV24-1; size: -; D: TRBD1; J: TRBJ1-1; CDR3: CATSGQGATEAFF; DNA: TGTGCCACGAGCGGACAGGGGGCCACTGAAGCTTTCTTT
V: TRBV6-2/TRBV6-3; size: -; D: -; J: TRBJ1-2; CDR3: CASSYVVPRGYTF; DNA: TGTGCCAGCAGTTACGTCGTACCCAGGGGCTACACCTTC
V: TRBV12-3/TRBV12-4; size: -; D: TRBD1; J: TRBJ2-1; CDR3: CATTRDSEDEQFF; DNA: TGTGCCACGACCCGGGACAGTGAGGATGAGCAGTTCTTC